The 4 T cell receptor beta chains listed next were all sequenced from one sample in a study of blood T cell repertoires in COVID-19. The data were produced by immunoSEQ multiplex PCR, yet TCRdb's version contains in-frame clones alone and is incomplete. The sample carries over 95,000 clones, approximately 84% recorded once. The material sequenced was peripheral blood. The origin of the receptors is a man aged 50-60 years with acute or convalescent COVID-19.

The V gene is TRBV7-2, the J gene TRBJ1-3, with D uncertain. This CDR3 is built from 14 residues. Germline CDR1 is SGHTA and CDR2 is FQGNSA. V gave up 6 bases and J gave up 9 bases, with 18 bases separating them. The chain's CDR3 is CASSYPGRGGTIYF. The CDR3 bases are TGTGCCAGCAGTTATCCCGGGCGGGGAGGCACCATATATTTT.

The V gene is TRBV4-1, the J gene TRBJ1-4; perhaps TRBD1 as D (5 bases). Looked up from germline, CDR1 is MGHRA and CDR2 is YSYEKL. V lost 0 bases and J 4 bases, leaving 12 bases between the germline ends. The CDR3 sequence is 16 residues long. CDR3: CASSQDLGGGNEKLFF. In nucleotides, the CDR3 is TGCGCCAGCAGCCAAGATCTGGGGGGTGGTAATGAAAAACTGTTTTTT.

The chain uses TRBV5-8 and TRBJ1-2; 7 positions agree with TRBD1. V was pared by 5 bases and J by 6 bases, with 13 bases of the junction left unmatched. The germline V gene has CDR1 SGHTS and CDR2 YDEGEE. The CDR3 has 15 residues. CDR3 amino acids: CASSFPGQSDDGYTF. CDR3 coding DNA: TGTGCCAGCAGTTTTCCGGGACAGTCCGACGATGGCTACACCTTC.

In DNA, the CDR3 is TGTGCCAGCAGCCCTACGTTGGAGGGGTCACCGTACTTC. Translation: CASSPTLEGSPYF. The chain joins TRBV14 to TRBJ2-5; TRBD2 might be the D (6 bases). V was cut by 4 bases and J by 13 bases, with 19 bases left in between. Germline lookup yields CDR1 SGHDN and CDR2 FVKESK. The CDR3 contains 13 residues.